The rows below give T cell receptor beta chains drawn from one sample of a study of T cell responses to AZD1222 COVID-19 vaccine. Clones were read by immunoSEQ multiplex PCR, and TCRdb kept only the in-frame ones, dropping some. The data hold tens of thousands of clones, with roughly four fifths observed a single time. The input for sequencing was peripheral blood, taken on day 0 of AZD1222 vaccination. The source is an adult in good health. CDR3s include the opening cysteine and the closing phenylalanine or tryptophan. A D gene is named only where the DNA matches it firmly. Expanded clones are given a class, and other clones once, few, many or no size at all.

cdr3_length,v_call,clone_size,j_call,d_call,cdr3_nt,cdr3_aa
17,TRBV2,NA,TRBJ1-6,NA,TGTGCCAGCAGAGGGCCCGGTTTCTACAGCTATAATTCACCCCTCCACTTT,CASRGPGFYSYNSPLHF
14,TRBV19,NA,TRBJ1-2,TRBD1,TGTGCCAGTAGACCGGGACAGGGCACCTATGGCTACACCTTC,CASRPGQGTYGYTF
15,TRBV19,few,TRBJ1-2,TRBD1,TGTGCCAGTAGTATCGGACAGGGAAGTTCCTATGGCTACACCTTC,CASSIGQGSSYGYTF
15,TRBV7-3,once,TRBJ1-1,NA,TGTGCCAGCAGCCCCTGGGGGGGACCGAACACTGAAGCTTTCTTT,CASSPWGGPNTEAFF
19,TRBV5-5,NA,TRBJ2-2,TRBD1,TGTGCCAGCAACCCCCATAGGTTTCGTGGACAGGGGGTCACCGGGGAGCTGTTTTTT,CASNPHRFRGQGVTGELFF
13,TRBV9,few,TRBJ2-1,TRBD2,TGTGCCAGCAGCGTAGCAGGGACTAGCGGTGAGTTCTTC,CASSVAGTSGEFF
14,TRBV19,NA,TRBJ1-1,TRBD1,TGTGCCAGTAGTATCGGGCAGGGGGCCACTGAAGCTTTCTTT,CASSIGQGATEAFF
15,TRBV7-9,NA,TRBJ2-2,TRBD2,TGTGCCAGCAGCTTCGGTAGCGGGCGGTCCGGGGAGCTGTTTTTT,CASSFGSGRSGELFF
14,TRBV7-3,NA,TRBJ2-3,TRBD1,TGTGCCAGCAGCTTAGGACAGGGAACAGATACGCAGTATTTT,CASSLGQGTDTQYF
12,TRBV2,NA,TRBJ2-7,NA,TGTGCCAGCAGTAGGACAGCCTACGAGCAGTACTTC,CASSRTAYEQYF
12,TRBV28,NA,TRBJ1-1,NA,TGTGCCAGCAGTTTGGCGAACACTGAAGCTTTCTTT,CASSLANTEAFF
14,TRBV2,NA,TRBJ2-3,NA,TGTGCCAGCGCCCCGGCCCTGGGCGCAGATACGCAGTATTTT,CASAPALGADTQYF
12,TRBV29-1,once,TRBJ1-1,NA,TGCAGCGTTGTCCCACCCGACAGGGAAGCTTTCTTT,CSVVPPDREAFF
15,TRBV2,few,TRBJ1-2,NA,TGTGCCAGCAGTGAAAGGGCAGGGGACGTCTATGGCTACACCTTC,CASSERAGDVYGYTF
13,TRBV7-9,once,TRBJ1-1,TRBD1,TGTGCCAGCAGCTCGGGACAGATCTTTGAAGCTTTCTTT,CASSSGQIFEAFF
16,TRBV7-9,NA,TRBJ2-4,NA,TGTGCCAGCAGCTTAGCAGTGGGGCCTCGGATAGACATTCAGTACTTC,CASSLAVGPRIDIQYF
19,TRBV6-2/TRBV6-3,NA,TRBJ1-1,NA,TGTGCCAGCAGTTACAACCCTATGGTAGACACCCACCTAAACACTGAAGCTTTCTTT,CASSYNPMVDTHLNTEAFF
14,TRBV6-5,NA,TRBJ2-7,TRBD1,TGTGCCAGCAGGCCCGGGACAGGGCCCTACGAGCAGTACTTC,CASRPGTGPYEQYF
14,TRBV6-5,NA,TRBJ2-1,NA,TGTGCCAGCAGTTACTCAATTGGCGGGGCGTCCAAGATCTTC,CASSYSIGGASKIF
16,TRBV5-5,NA,TRBJ1-5,TRBD1,TGTGCCAGCAGCTTGGCCGGGACAGGGGGCAATCAGCCCCAGCATTTT,CASSLAGTGGNQPQHF
14,TRBV7-8,NA,TRBJ2-7,TRBD1,TGTGCCAGCAACCGGGACAGGGGGTCCTACGAGCAGTACTTC,CASNRDRGSYEQYF
14,TRBV9,NA,TRBJ2-3,TRBD2,TGTGCCAGTTCTAGCGGGGGCCCCACAGATACGCAGTATTTT,CASSSGGPTDTQYF
15,TRBV11-2,NA,TRBJ1-3,TRBD1,TGTGCCAGCAGTGTTACGGGACAGCCTGGAAACACCATATATTTT,CASSVTGQPGNTIYF
15,TRBV9,few,TRBJ2-1,NA,TGTGCCAGCAGCATCCGGGACATCTCCTACAATGAGCAGTTCTTC,CASSIRDISYNEQFF